What follows describes a single TCR beta chain. Unexposed donor CD4+ T cells date from about 2011-2019, before the COVID-19 pandemic. The protocol was immunoSEQ multiplex PCR, while the TCRdb copy is restricted to in-frame clones and leaves out a portion. Of nearly 70,000 clones listed, more than 80% are singletons. The data originate from a study of CD4 T cells in relation to SARS-CoV-2 and coronaviruses. The V and J ends lost 0 bases and 3 bases, in that order; junction bases with no gene match: 4. The CDR3 spans 15 residues. Germline assignment: CDR1 SGHRS and CDR2 YFSETQ. Material for sequencing was naive CD4+ T cells from PBMCs. As for subset: naive CD4+ T cells isolated by negative enrichment. The V gene is TRBV5-1, the J gene TRBJ2-7; 9 bases map to TRBD2. The origin of this receptor is a human donor in good health. The CDR3 DNA sequence: TGCGCCAGCAGCTTGGCCGGGCGGGAGGGCTACGAGCAGTACTTC. As protein: CASSLAGREGYEQYF.